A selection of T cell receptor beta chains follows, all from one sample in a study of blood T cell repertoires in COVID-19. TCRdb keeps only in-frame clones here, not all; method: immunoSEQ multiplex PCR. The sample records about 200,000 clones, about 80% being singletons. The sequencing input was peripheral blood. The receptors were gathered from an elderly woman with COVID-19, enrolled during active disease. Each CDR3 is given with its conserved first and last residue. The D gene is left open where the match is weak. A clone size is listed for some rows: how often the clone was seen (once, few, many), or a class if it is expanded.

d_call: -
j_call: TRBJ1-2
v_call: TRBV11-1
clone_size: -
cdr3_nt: TGTGCCAGCAGCGCCTCCAGGGAAGGTGGCTACACCTTC
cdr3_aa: CASSASREGGYTF

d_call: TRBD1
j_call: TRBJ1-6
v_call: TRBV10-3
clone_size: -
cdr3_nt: TGTGCCATCAGTGACAAGGGGGCGGATAATTCACCCCTCCACTTT
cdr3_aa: CAISDKGADNSPLHF

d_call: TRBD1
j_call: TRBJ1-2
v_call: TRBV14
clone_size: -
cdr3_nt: TGTGCCAGCAGCCAAATGACAGGGTCCTATGGCTACACCTTC
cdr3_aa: CASSQMTGSYGYTF

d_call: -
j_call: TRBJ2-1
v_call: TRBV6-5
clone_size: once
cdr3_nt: TGTGCCAGCAGTTACTCGGGGGGTGGCTCCTACAATGAGCAGTTCTTC
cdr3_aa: CASSYSGGGSYNEQFF

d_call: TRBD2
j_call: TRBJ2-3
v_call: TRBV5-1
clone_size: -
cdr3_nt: TGCGCCAGCAGCTTGACCGCCGGGACTAGCCTAGATACGCAGTATTTT
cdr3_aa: CASSLTAGTSLDTQYF

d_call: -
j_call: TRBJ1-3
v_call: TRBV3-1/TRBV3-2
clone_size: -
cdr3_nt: TGTGCCAGCAGCCCTTCCTTGGGGGCCTCTGGAAACACCATATATTTT
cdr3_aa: CASSPSLGASGNTIYF

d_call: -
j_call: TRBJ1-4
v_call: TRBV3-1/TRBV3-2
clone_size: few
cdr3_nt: TGTGCCAGCAGCCAAAGTTCCAGACAGCCGGAAGAAAAACTGTTTTTT
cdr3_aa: CASSQSSRQPEEKLFF

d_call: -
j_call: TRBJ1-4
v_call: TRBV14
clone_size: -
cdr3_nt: TGTGCCAGCAGCCAAGTGGGCGCGGGTGAAAAACTGTTTTTT
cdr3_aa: CASSQVGAGEKLFF

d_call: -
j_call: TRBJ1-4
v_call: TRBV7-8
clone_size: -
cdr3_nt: TGTGCCAGCAGTTCAGGGTCAGGACAGACTAATGAAAAACTGTTTTTT
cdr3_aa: CASSSGSGQTNEKLFF

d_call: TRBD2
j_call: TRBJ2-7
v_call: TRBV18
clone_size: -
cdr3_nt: TGTGCCAGCTCACCGACCCCGGGACTAGCGGGAGATGAGCAGTACTTC
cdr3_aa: CASSPTPGLAGDEQYF

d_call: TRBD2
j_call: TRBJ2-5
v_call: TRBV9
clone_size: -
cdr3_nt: TGTGCCAGCAGCCTGATCGGGGGGTTGGAGACCCAGTACTTC
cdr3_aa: CASSLIGGLETQYF

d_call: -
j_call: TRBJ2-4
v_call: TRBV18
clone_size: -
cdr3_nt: TGTGCCAGCTCACCAGTTCTCCGGACAAACCTCGCTTTAGCCAAAAACATTCAGTACTTC
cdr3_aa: CASSPVLRTNLALAKNIQYF

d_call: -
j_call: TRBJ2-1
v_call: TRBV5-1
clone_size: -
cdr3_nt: TGCGCCAGCAGCGTTGGGGCAGACAATGAGCAGTTCTTC
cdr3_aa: CASSVGADNEQFF

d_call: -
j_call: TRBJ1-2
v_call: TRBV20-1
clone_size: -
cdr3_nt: TGCAGTGCTATGGGGGCTCGGGGCTACACCTTC
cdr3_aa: CSAMGARGYTF

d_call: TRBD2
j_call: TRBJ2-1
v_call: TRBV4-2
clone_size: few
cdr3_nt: TGTGCCAGCAGCCAAGACCGGCAGCGGGGGTACAATGAGCAGTTCTTC
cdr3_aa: CASSQDRQRGYNEQFF

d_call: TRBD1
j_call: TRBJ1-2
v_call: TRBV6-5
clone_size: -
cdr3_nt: TGTGCCAGCAGTTACTCGATAGTGACAGGGGGTAGCTACACCTTC
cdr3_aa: CASSYSIVTGGSYTF

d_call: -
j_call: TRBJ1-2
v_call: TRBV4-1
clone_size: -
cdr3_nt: TGCGCCAGCAGCCAAGATGCGGGGCGCGACGGTGGCTACACCTTC
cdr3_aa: CASSQDAGRDGGYTF

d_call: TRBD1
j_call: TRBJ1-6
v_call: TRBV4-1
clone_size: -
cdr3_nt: TGCGCCAGCAGCCCGACAGGGACCTATAATTCACCCCTCCACTTT
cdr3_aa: CASSPTGTYNSPLHF

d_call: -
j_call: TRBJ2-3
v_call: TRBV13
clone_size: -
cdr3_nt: TGTGCCAGCAGCTCCACTACCAGTCCGGCAGATACGCAGTATTTT
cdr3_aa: CASSSTTSPADTQYF

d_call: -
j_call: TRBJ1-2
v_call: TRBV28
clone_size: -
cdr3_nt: TGTGCCAGCAGTTTAGTGAGCCCCTTCAACTATGGCTACACCTTC
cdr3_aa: CASSLVSPFNYGYTF

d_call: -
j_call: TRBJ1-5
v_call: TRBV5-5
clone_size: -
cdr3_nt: TGTGCCAGCAGCTTGATACATAGCAATCAGCCCCAGCATTTT
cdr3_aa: CASSLIHSNQPQHF

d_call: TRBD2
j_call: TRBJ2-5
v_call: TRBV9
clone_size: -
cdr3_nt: TGTGCCAGCAGCGTAGGTAGCGGGGTCGCCCGAGAGACCCAGTACTTC
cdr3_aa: CASSVGSGVARETQYF

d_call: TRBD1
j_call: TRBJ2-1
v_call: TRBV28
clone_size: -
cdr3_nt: TGTGCCAGCAGTCGCACCGGGACAGCGAACGGTGAGCAGTTCTTC
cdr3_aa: CASSRTGTANGEQFF

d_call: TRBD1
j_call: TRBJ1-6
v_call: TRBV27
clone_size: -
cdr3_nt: TGTGCCAGCAGTTCCATCACAGGGGGGAGTTCACCCCTCCACTTT
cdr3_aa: CASSSITGGSSPLHF

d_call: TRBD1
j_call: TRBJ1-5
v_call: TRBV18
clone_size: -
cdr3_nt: TGTGCCAGCTCACCACAACGCAGGGGGCAAGATCAGCCCCAGCATTTT
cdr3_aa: CASSPQRRGQDQPQHF

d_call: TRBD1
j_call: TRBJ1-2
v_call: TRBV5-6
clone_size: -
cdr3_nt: TGTGCCAGCAGCTTGGTGTCCGGGACAGGGGTTGGCGGCTACACCTTC
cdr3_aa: CASSLVSGTGVGGYTF

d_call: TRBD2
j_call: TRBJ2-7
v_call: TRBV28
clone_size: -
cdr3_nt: TGTGCCAGCAGCAAACTAGCGGGAGGACTCGAGCAGTACTTC
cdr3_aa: CASSKLAGGLEQYF

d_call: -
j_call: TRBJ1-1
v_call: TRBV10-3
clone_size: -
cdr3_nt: TGTGCCATCAGTGGCGGGGGCGCGAGGGGAAACACTGAAGCTTTCTTT
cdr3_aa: CAISGGGARGNTEAFF

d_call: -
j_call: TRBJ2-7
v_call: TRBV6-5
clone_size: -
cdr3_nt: TGTGCCAGCAGCCCGACTGGCTACGAGCAGTACTTC
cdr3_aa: CASSPTGYEQYF

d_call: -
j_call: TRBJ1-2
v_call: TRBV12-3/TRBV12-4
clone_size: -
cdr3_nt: TGTGCCAGCAGTTTACAGGGTTATGGCTACACCTTC
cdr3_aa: CASSLQGYGYTF

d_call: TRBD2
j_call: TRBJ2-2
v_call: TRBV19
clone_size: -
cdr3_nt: TGTGCCAGTACCTCCACTAGCGGGGGTCTCGAGGGGGAGCTGTTTTTT
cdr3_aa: CASTSTSGGLEGELFF

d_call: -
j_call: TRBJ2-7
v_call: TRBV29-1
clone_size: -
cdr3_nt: TGCAGCGTTGAAGATCGACAGGCATCCACCTACGAGCAGTACTTC
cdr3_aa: CSVEDRQASTYEQYF

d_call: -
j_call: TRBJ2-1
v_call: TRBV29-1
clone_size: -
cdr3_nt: TGCAGCGTTGATGTCTCCGACAATGAGCAGTTCTTC
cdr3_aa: CSVDVSDNEQFF

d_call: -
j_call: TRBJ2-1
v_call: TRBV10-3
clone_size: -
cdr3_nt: TGTACCATCACAGTCGATCCCTACAATGAGCAGTTCTTC
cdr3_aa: CTITVDPYNEQFF

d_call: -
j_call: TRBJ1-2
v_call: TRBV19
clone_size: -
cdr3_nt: TGTGCCAGTAGGAAAGCGAGCCCCCGAGGCTACACCTTC
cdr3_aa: CASRKASPRGYTF

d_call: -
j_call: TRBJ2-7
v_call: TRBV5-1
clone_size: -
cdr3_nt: TGCGCCAGCAGCTTCGGTTCCTACGAGCAGTACTTC
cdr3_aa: CASSFGSYEQYF

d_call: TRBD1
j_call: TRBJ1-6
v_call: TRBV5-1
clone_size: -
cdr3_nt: TGCGCCAGCAGCCCGGGACAGGGGGCTTCTTATTCACCCCTCCACTTT
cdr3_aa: CASSPGQGASYSPLHF

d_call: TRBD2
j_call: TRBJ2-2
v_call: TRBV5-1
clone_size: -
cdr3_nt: TGCGCCAGCAGCTCGGGACTAGGATCCGGGGAGCTGTTTTTT
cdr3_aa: CASSSGLGSGELFF

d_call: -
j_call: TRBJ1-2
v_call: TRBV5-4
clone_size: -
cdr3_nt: TGTGCCAGCAGCTTGGGGGACACCACTAACTATGGCTACACCTTC
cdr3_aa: CASSLGDTTNYGYTF

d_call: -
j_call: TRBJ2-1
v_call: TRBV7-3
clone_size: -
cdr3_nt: TGTGCCAGCAGCTCCAACTCCTTAGATGAGCAGTTCTTC
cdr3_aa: CASSSNSLDEQFF

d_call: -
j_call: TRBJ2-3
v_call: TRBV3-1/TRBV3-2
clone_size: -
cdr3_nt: TGTGCCAGCTCCAGGGGAAAAGATACGCAGTATTTT
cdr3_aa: CASSRGKDTQYF